This T cell receptor beta chain originates from a study of cytomegalovirus exposure and HLA in healthy donors. Across the study: Genotyping showed 70% to 90% of roughly 400 donors falling in the Caucasian-associated ancestry cluster. Whole-study results and caveats: TRBV6-2, TRBV6-3 and other indistinguishable V segments were excluded.

Concerning this clone: Its target is not known. This specimen includes other DNA sequences encoding the same CDR3.

Trimming removed 5 bases from V and 3 bases from J; junction bases left unmatched: 14. Germline CDR1 reads LNHDA; CDR2 reads SQIVND (reference sequence). CDR3 length: 17 amino acids. Healthy bone marrow donors made up the cohort. PCR employed 60 Vbeta and 13 Jbeta primers. Only in-frame clones appear in the TCRdb table, and some are missing; sequencing was by immunoSEQ multiplex PCR. The profile shows 83,000 or so clones, 81% of them singletons. This receptor was identified in a woman aged 25-40 years in good health and CMV-seronegative. Sequencing was performed on PBMCs. The chain joins TRBV19 to TRBJ1-2; 8 nucleotides match TRBD1. For the CDR3, the DNA is TGTGCCAGTAGTTCACCTGGCAGGACAGGGAGTGACTATGGCTACACCTTC. This codes for CASSSPGRTGSDYGYTF. Together with reference TRBV19 and TRBJ1-2, the CDR3 gives the full variable domain: DGGITQSPKYLFRKEGQNVTLSCEQNLNHDAMYWYRQDPGQGLRLIYYSQIVNDFQKGDIAEGYSVSREKKESFPLTVTSAQKNPTAFYLCASSSPGRTGSDYGYTFGSGTRLTVV.